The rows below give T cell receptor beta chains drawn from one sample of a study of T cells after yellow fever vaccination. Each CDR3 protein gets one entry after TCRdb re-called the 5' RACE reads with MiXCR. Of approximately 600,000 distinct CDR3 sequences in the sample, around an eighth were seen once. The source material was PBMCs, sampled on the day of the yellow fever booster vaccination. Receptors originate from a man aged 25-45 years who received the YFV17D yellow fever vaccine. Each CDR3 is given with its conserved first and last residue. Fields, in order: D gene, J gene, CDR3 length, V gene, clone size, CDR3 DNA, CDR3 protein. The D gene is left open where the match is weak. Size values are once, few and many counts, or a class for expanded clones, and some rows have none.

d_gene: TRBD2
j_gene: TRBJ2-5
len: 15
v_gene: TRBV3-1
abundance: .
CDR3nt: TGTGCCAGCAGCCAAGAACTAGCGGGAGAGGAGACCCAGTACTTC
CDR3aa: CASSQELAGEETQYF

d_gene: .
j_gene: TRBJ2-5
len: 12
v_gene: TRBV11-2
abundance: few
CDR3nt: TGTGCCAGCAGCTTAGAGGCACAGCTCCAGTACTTC
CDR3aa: CASSLEAQLQYF

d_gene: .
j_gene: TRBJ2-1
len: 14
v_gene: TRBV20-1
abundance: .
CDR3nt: TGCAGTGCTGCCCGGGGCTCCCGATTTAATGAGCAGTTCTTC
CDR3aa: CSAARGSRFNEQFF

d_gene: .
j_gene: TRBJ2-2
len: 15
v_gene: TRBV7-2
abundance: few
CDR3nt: TGTGCCAGCAGCTTCGGCGGGGGCCACACCGGGGAGCTGTTTTTT
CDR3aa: CASSFGGGHTGELFF

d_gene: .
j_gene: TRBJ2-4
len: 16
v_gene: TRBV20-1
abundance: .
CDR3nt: TGCTGTGCCAGAACGATGGGACCCACCGCCAAAAACATTCAGTACTTC
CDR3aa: CCARTMGPTAKNIQYF

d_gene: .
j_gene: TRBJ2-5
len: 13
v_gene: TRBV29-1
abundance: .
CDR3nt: TGCAGCGGGGGTACATGGGGGGAAGAGACCCAGTACTTC
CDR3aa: CSGGTWGEETQYF

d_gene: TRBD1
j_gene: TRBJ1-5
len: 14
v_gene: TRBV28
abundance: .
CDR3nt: TGTGCCAGCAGTTTGACAGGGTGGGTTCAGCCCCAGCATTTT
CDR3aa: CASSLTGWVQPQHF

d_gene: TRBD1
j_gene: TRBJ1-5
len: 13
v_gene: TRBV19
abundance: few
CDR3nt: TGTGCCAGTACAGACAGGGAGGCTCAGCCCCAGCATTTT
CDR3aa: CASTDREAQPQHF

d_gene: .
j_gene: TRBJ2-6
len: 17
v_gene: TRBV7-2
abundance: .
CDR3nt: TGTGCCAGCAGCTTTAGGGTGGGGGGCGCTGGGGCCAACGTCCTGACTTTC
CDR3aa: CASSFRVGGAGANVLTF

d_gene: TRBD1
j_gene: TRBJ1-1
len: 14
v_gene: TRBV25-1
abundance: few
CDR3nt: TGTGCCAGCAGTGTGGGACAGGGGTACACTGAAGCTTTCTTT
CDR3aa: CASSVGQGYTEAFF

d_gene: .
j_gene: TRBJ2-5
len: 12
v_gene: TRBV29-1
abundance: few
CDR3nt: TGCAGCGTTGCGGCGGCGCAAGAGACCCAGTACTTC
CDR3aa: CSVAAAQETQYF

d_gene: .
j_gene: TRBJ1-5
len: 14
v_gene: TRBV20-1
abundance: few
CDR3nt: TGCAGTGCTAAAAAAGGGGCGAACAATCAGCCCCAGCATTTT
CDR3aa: CSAKKGANNQPQHF

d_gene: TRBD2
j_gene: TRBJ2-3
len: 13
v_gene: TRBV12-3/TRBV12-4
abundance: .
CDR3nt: TGTGCCAGCAGTCGTTCGGGGGGAGATACGCAGTATTTT
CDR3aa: CASSRSGGDTQYF

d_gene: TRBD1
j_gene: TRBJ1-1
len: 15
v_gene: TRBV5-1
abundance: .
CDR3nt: TGCGCCAGCAGCTCAGGACAGGGGAGGAACACTGAAGCTTTCTTT
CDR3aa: CASSSGQGRNTEAFF

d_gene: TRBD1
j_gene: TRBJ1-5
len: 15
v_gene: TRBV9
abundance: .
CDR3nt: TGTGCCAGCAGCGTAGGGGGCGGACAGGGTCAGCCCCAGCATTTT
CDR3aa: CASSVGGGQGQPQHF

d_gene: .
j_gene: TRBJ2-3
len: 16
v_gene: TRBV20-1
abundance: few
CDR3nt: TGCAGTGCTAGAGATTCTTCGAGCGTCTCCACAGATACGCAGTATTTT
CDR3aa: CSARDSSSVSTDTQYF

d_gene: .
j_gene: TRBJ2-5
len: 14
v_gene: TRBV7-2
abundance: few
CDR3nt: TGTGCCAGCAGCCTGGGGGCGGCTAGTGGGACCCAGTACTTC
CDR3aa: CASSLGAASGTQYF

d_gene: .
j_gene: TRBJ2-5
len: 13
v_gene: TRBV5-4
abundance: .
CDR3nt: TGTGCCAGCAGCTTCTCTCGCCAGCTGGCCCAGTACTTC
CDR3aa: CASSFSRQLAQYF

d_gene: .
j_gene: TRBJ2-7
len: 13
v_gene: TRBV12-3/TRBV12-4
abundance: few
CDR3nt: TGTGCCAGCAGTTTATATCCGTTGTTCGAGCAGTACTTC
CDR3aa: CASSLYPLFEQYF

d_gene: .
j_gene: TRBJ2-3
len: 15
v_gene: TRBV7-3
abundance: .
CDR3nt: TGTGCCAACAGCTTTGGGCGAGGCGCTGATGATACGCAGTATTTT
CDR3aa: CANSFGRGADDTQYF

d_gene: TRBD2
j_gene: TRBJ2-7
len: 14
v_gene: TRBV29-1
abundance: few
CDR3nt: TGCAGCGTGGGGGAGCGGGAGGGCACCTACGAGCAGTACTTC
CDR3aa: CSVGEREGTYEQYF

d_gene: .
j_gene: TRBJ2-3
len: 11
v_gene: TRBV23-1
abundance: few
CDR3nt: TGCGCCAACGTGAGCACAGATACGCAGTATTTT
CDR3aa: CANVSTDTQYF

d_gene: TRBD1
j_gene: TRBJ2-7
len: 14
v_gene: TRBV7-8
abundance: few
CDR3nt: TGTGCCAGCAGCTTCACAGACAGGGTTGGCGAGCAGTACTTC
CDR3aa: CASSFTDRVGEQYF

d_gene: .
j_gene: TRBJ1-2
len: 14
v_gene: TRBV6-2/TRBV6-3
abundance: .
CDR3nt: TGTGCCAGCAGGGCGGCGAGCTCTAACTATGGCTACACCTTC
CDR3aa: CASRAASSNYGYTF

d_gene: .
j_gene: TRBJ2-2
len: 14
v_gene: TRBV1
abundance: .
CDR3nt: TGCACCAGCGTCGCGAGCTCCCGGGGCGGGGAGCTGTTTTTT
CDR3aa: CTSVASSRGGELFF

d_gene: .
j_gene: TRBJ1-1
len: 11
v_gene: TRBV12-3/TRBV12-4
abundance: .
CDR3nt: TGTGCCAGCAGTCGAACATCTGAAGCTTTCTTT
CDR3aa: CASSRTSEAFF

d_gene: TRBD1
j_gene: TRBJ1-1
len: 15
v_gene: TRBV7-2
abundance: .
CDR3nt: TGTGCCAGCAGCTGGACAGGGGGCGGGGACACTGAAGCTTTCTTT
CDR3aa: CASSWTGGGDTEAFF

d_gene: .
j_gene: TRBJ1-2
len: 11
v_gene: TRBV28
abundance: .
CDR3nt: TGTGCCAGCAGTGGTCGGTATGGCTACACCTTC
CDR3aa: CASSGRYGYTF

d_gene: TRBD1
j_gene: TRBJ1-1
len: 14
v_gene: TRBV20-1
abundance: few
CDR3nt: TGCAGTGCTAGAACTGGGACAGCGAACACTGAAGCTTTCTTT
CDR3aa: CSARTGTANTEAFF

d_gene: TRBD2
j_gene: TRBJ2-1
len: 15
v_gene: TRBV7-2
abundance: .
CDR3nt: TGTGCCAGCAGCTGGGGACTAGCGGGAGGGCGGAAGCAGTTCTTC
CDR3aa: CASSWGLAGGRKQFF

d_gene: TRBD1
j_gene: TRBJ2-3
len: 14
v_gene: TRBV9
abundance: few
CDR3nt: TGTGCCAGCAGCGTAAGACAGGGCGCAGATACGCAGTATTTT
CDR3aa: CASSVRQGADTQYF

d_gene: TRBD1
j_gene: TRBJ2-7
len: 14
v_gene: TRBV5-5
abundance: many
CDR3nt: TGTGCCAGCAGACGTCCGGGACAGCGTTACGAGCAGTACTTC
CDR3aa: CASRRPGQRYEQYF

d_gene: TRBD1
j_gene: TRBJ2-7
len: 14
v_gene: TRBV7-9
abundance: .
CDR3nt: TGTGCCAGCAGCTTCTGGGACAGCACCTACGAGCAGTACTTC
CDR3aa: CASSFWDSTYEQYF

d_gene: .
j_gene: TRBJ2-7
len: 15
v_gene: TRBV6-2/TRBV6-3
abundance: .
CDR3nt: TGTGCCAGCAGTCTTACCGCTAGCGCCGCTGGGGAGCAGTACTTC
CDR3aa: CASSLTASAAGEQYF

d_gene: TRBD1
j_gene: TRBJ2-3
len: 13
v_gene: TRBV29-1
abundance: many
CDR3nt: TGCAGCTTCTCAGGGGGTGCCCAGAGTACGCAGTATTTT
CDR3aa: CSFSGGAQSTQYF

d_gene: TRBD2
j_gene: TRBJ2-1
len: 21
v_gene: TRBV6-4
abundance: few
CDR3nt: TGTGCCATCAGTGACCGAGTCCTGGGAACCGGGACTAGCGGGAACTACAATGAGCAGTTCTTC
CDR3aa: CAISDRVLGTGTSGNYNEQFF

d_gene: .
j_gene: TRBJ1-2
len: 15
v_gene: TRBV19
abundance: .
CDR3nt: TGTGCCAGTAGTATCAAGCTCCGGCATCCGGATGGCTACACCTTC
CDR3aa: CASSIKLRHPDGYTF

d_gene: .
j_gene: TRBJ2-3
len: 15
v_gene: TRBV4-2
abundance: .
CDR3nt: TGTGCCAGCAGCCAAGCGGCCGCCAGGACAGATACGCAGTATTTT
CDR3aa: CASSQAAARTDTQYF

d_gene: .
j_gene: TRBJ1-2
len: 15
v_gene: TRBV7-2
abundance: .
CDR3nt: TGTGCCAGCAGCTTATCGGCCAGAACTAACTATGGCTACACCTTC
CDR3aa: CASSLSARTNYGYTF

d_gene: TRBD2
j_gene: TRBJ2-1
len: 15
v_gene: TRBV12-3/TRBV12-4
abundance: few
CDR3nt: TGTGCCAGCACCCTGGCTAGCGGGAGGCACCATGAGCAGTTCTTC
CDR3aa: CASTLASGRHHEQFF

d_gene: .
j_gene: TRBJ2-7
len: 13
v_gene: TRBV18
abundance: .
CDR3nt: TGTGCCAGCTCACCAGACAGACACTACGAGCAGTACTTC
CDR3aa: CASSPDRHYEQYF

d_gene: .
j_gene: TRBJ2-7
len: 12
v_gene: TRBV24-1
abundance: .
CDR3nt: TGTGCCACCAGTGATTTTGGCAGTCTGCAGTACTTC
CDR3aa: CATSDFGSLQYF

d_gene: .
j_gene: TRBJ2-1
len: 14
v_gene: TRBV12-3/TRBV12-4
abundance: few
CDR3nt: TGTGCCAGCAGTTTCGTGGGAGGAACGCATGAGCAGTTCTTC
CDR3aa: CASSFVGGTHEQFF

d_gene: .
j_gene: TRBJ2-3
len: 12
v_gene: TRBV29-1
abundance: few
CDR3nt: TGCAGCGTTGGACAGAGCACAGATACGCAGTATTTT
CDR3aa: CSVGQSTDTQYF

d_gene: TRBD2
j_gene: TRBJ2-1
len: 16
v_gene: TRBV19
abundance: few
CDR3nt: TGTGCCAGTAGTATAGTAGGACTAGCGGGTTACAATGAGCAGTTCTTC
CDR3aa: CASSIVGLAGYNEQFF

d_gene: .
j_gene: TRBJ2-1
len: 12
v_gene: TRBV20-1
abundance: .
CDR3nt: TGCAGTGCTAGGGAACTAGGCGGCGAGCAGTTCTTC
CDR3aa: CSARELGGEQFF

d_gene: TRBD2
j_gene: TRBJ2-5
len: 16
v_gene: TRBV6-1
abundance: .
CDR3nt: TGTGCCAGCAGTGACTGGACTAGCGGGAGGGGTGAGACCCAGTACTTC
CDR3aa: CASSDWTSGRGETQYF

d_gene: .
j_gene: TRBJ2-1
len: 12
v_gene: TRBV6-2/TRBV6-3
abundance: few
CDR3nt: TGTGCCAGCAGTTACGGGGGACTCCGCCCATTCTTC
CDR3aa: CASSYGGLRPFF

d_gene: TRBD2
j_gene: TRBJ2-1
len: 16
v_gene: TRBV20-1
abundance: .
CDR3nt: TGCAGTGCTACCGGGACTAGCGGGAGGGCCGGCAATGAGCAGTTCTTC
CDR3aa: CSATGTSGRAGNEQFF

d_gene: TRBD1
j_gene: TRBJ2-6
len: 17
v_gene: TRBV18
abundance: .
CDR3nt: TGTGCCAGCTCACCACGACAGGGGGCGCTGGGGGCCAACGTCCTGACTTTC
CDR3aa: CASSPRQGALGANVLTF

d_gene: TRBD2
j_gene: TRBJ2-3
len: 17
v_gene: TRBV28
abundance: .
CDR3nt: TGTGCCAGCAGTCAGGGTAGCGGGAGTCGGGGGGCCGATACGCAGTATTTT
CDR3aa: CASSQGSGSRGADTQYF

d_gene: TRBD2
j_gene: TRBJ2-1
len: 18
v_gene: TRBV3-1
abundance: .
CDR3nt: TGTGCCAGCAGCCATCCCGCCGCTGGGCTAGCGGGAGGGAATGAGCAGTTCTTC
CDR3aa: CASSHPAAGLAGGNEQFF